These T cell receptor beta chains were read from a single sample in a study of T cells in Graves' hyperthyroidism and ophthalmopathy. TCRdb reprocessed the multiplex PCR reads via MiXCR and lists one record per CDR3 protein. The profile shows 550,000 to 700,000 distinct CDR3 sequences, around 15% of them singletons. Sequenced: blood. The receptors were sampled from a woman aged 35 to 49 with Graves' ophthalmopathy. Each CDR3 is given with its conserved first and last residue. The D gene is left open where the match is weak. Clone size is stated in some rows and not others, as once, few, many or a class when expanded.

j_call: TRBJ1-1; d_call: .; clone_size: few; v_call: TRBV30; cdr3_nt: TGTGCCTGCGACATCCAGGCGGTGAACACTGAAGCTTTCTTT; cdr3_aa: CACDIQAVNTEAFF
j_call: TRBJ2-7; d_call: .; clone_size: .; v_call: TRBV6-5; cdr3_nt: TGTGCCAGCAGTTACTCTCGGGAGAGATCCTACGAGCAGTACTTC; cdr3_aa: CASSYSRERSYEQYF
j_call: TRBJ1-2; d_call: TRBD1; clone_size: .; v_call: TRBV30; cdr3_nt: TGTGCCTGGACCTTGGGACAGCCGTATGGCTACACCTTC; cdr3_aa: CAWTLGQPYGYTF
j_call: TRBJ1-1; d_call: TRBD1; clone_size: once; v_call: TRBV27; cdr3_nt: TGTGCCAGCAGTTCCAGGGGGTGGAACACTGAAGCTTTCTTT; cdr3_aa: CASSSRGWNTEAFF
j_call: TRBJ1-3; d_call: .; clone_size: many; v_call: TRBV24-1; cdr3_nt: TGTGCCACGGACAGCAGCTCTGGAAACACCATATATTTT; cdr3_aa: CATDSSSGNTIYF
j_call: TRBJ2-7; d_call: .; clone_size: many; v_call: TRBV6-2/TRBV6-3; cdr3_nt: TGTGCCAGCAGCCCCCGGCGGGGCCACGAGCAGTACTTC; cdr3_aa: CASSPRRGHEQYF
j_call: TRBJ1-5; d_call: .; clone_size: many; v_call: TRBV19; cdr3_nt: TGTGCCAGTAGTATAGGACAGCCTTTCGGCCCCCAGCATTTT; cdr3_aa: CASSIGQPFGPQHF
j_call: TRBJ2-5; d_call: .; clone_size: many; v_call: TRBV12-3/TRBV12-4; cdr3_nt: TGTGCCAGCAGTTTGTTCCCAGGTCCCCAAGAGACCCAGTACTTC; cdr3_aa: CASSLFPGPQETQYF
j_call: TRBJ2-7; d_call: TRBD2; clone_size: .; v_call: TRBV6-5; cdr3_nt: TGTGCCAGCGTAGCGGGAGAGGGCGAGCAGTACTTC; cdr3_aa: CASVAGEGEQYF
j_call: TRBJ2-7; d_call: .; clone_size: .; v_call: TRBV27; cdr3_nt: TGTGCCAGCAGCACCCGAGACCCAGAGGCGGGAAGAAGCGACGGGCAGTACTTC; cdr3_aa: CASSTRDPEAGRSDGQYF
j_call: TRBJ1-2; d_call: TRBD1; clone_size: .; v_call: TRBV20-1; cdr3_nt: TGCAGTGCTAGAGATGGGACAGCTCACCCTAACTATGGCTACACCTTC; cdr3_aa: CSARDGTAHPNYGYTF
j_call: TRBJ2-6; d_call: .; clone_size: many; v_call: TRBV3-1; cdr3_nt: TGTGCCAGCACGTCCCAGGGCGATGGGGCCAACGTCCTGACTTTC; cdr3_aa: CASTSQGDGANVLTF
j_call: TRBJ2-2; d_call: .; clone_size: .; v_call: TRBV4-1; cdr3_nt: TGCGCCAGCAGCCAAGCCGGGACAAACACCGGGGAGCTGTTTTTT; cdr3_aa: CASSQAGTNTGELFF
j_call: TRBJ2-5; d_call: .; clone_size: few; v_call: TRBV4-1; cdr3_nt: TGCGCCAGCAGCCAAGACCCCGGAGGGAGCCAAGAGACCCAGTACTTC; cdr3_aa: CASSQDPGGSQETQYF
j_call: TRBJ2-5; d_call: TRBD2; clone_size: many; v_call: TRBV9; cdr3_nt: TGTGCCAGCAGTAGACGACTAGCGGGAGGGGAGACCCAGTACTTC; cdr3_aa: CASSRRLAGGETQYF
j_call: TRBJ2-2; d_call: TRBD1; clone_size: .; v_call: TRBV24-1; cdr3_nt: TGTGCCACCAGTGACCCCGGACAGGGGGCGAAGGAGCTGTTTTTT; cdr3_aa: CATSDPGQGAKELFF
j_call: TRBJ2-7; d_call: .; clone_size: .; v_call: TRBV28; cdr3_nt: TGTGCCAGCAGTTTAACCTCATCCCCTAGTATCTACGAGCAGTACTTC; cdr3_aa: CASSLTSSPSIYEQYF
j_call: TRBJ1-2; d_call: .; clone_size: many; v_call: TRBV19; cdr3_nt: TGTGCCAGTAGTATAGCAGGGGACAAGATCTATGGCTACACCTTC; cdr3_aa: CASSIAGDKIYGYTF
j_call: TRBJ1-5; d_call: TRBD1; clone_size: .; v_call: TRBV6-5; cdr3_nt: TGTGCCAGCAGTTACTCGAAGGGGACAGGGGGCGATCAGCCCCAGCATTTT; cdr3_aa: CASSYSKGTGGDQPQHF
j_call: TRBJ2-5; d_call: .; clone_size: .; v_call: TRBV7-2; cdr3_nt: TGTGCCAGCAGCTCCCGAGTTGGGGGGCGAGAGACCCAGTACTTC; cdr3_aa: CASSSRVGGRETQYF
j_call: TRBJ2-5; d_call: .; clone_size: many; v_call: TRBV11-2; cdr3_nt: TGTGCCAGCAGCTTAAGGTTGGTGCTGGGTCAAGAGACCCAGTACTTC; cdr3_aa: CASSLRLVLGQETQYF
j_call: TRBJ2-5; d_call: .; clone_size: .; v_call: TRBV10-3; cdr3_nt: TGTGCCATCAGTGAAACAGTACGCGAGACCCAGTACTTC; cdr3_aa: CAISETVRETQYF